Following are 22 T cell receptor beta chains from one sample sequenced in a study of control samples from healthy donors and cancer patients. Profiling relied on immunoSEQ multiplex PCR, and the TCRdb table lists in-frame clones only, not all of them. The table shows approximately 120,000 clones, with around 89% occurring only once. Sequenced: blood. All receptors derive from a woman in her fifties or sixties in good health.

The chain links TRBV20-1 to TRBJ1-1, with a possible D match to TRBD1 (6 bases). CDR1 is DFQATT and CDR2 is SNEGSKA in the germline V gene (reference sequence). CDR3 length: 13 residues. V was pared by 3 bases and J by 10 bases, with 18 bases between. The CDR3 DNA is TGCAGTGCTAGTGCACAGGGACCCCGAGGAGCTTTCTTT. Translated: CSASAQGPRGAFF.

Only a few counts were recorded for this clone. CDR3 coding DNA: TGTGCCAGCAGTATCGCCGGGCTCGTCTCTGGGGCCAACGTCCTGACTTTC. Protein product: CASSIAGLVSGANVLTF. The rearrangement links TRBV6-2 or TRBV6-3 to TRBJ2-6; D ambiguous. In germline, CDR1 is MNHEY, CDR2 SVGEGT. The CDR3 sequence is 17 residues long. Trimming removed 5 bases at V and 0 bases at J, with 14 bases between.

The chain joins TRBV12-3 or TRBV12-4 to TRBJ1-6; no clear D. The length of the CDR3 is 13 residues. Trimming took 5 bases from V and 14 from J, leaving 16 bases between them. DNA for the CDR3: TGTGCCAGCAGTATCAGTGGGGATCCATCCCTCCACTTT. Protein sequence: CASSISGDPSLHF.

The V gene is TRBV7-7, the J gene TRBJ2-2; no clear D. The germline V and J ends were trimmed by 1 base and 3 bases, with 3 bases remaining between them. The germline CDR1 and CDR2 sequences are SSHAT and FNYEAQ (reference sequence). The CDR3 has 13 amino acids. This chain's CDR3 is CASSLDYTGELFF. The CDR3, as DNA: TGTGCCAGCAGCTTAGACTACACCGGGGAGCTGTTTTTT. Drawing the rest from reference TRBV7-7 and TRBJ2-2, the complete variable domain is GAGVSQSPRYKVTKRGQDVTLRCDPISSHATLYWYQQALGQGPEFLTYFNYEAQPDKSGLPSDRFSAERPEGSISTLTIQRTEQRDSAMYRCASSLDYTGELFFGEGSRLTVL.

The V and J genes are TRBV6-5 and TRBJ1-1; maybe TRBD1 (6 bases). The length of the CDR3 is 12 residues. V was trimmed by 6 bases and J by 6 bases, leaving 11 bases between them. The V gene's germline CDR1 is MNHEY and CDR2 SVGAGI. The CDR3 is CASSRDIAEAFF. The CDR3, as DNA: TGTGCCAGCAGCCGGGACATCGCTGAAGCTTTCTTT.

This sequence joins TRBV5-4 and TRBJ1-1; 9 bases are a match to TRBD1. The ends lost 5 bases at V and 0 bases at J; junction bases unmatched: 11. The CDR3 extends over 17 amino acids. Germline V gene lookup returns CDR1 SGHNT and CDR2 YYREEE (reference sequence). This CDR3 reads CASRPPGQGIMNTEAFF. The CDR3 nucleotides read TGTGCCAGCAGGCCTCCGGGACAGGGAATCATGAACACTGAAGCTTTCTTT.

This clone was found a few times. The chain joins TRBV4-1 to TRBJ2-1; 11 nucleotides align to TRBD2. V dropped 4 bases and J dropped 5; count of bases not matched to a gene: 4. Germline V gives CDR1 MGHRA, CDR2 YSYEKL. The CDR3 has 15 amino acids. The CDR3 reads CASSPGLAVNNEQFF. In DNA form, the CDR3 reads TGCGCCAGCAGCCCGGGACTAGCGGTAAACAATGAGCAGTTCTTC.

The V call is TRBV27, the J call TRBJ1-1, with D maybe TRBD1 (5 bases). The CDR3 runs to 14 residues. The V end lost 5 bases, the J end lost 2 bases, and 12 bases lay between the germline ends. Germline values: CDR1 MNHEY, CDR2 SMNVEV (reference sequence). The CDR3 reads CASSGWGGNTEAFF. The CDR3, as DNA: TGTGCCAGCAGTGGCTGGGGGGGAAACACTGAAGCTTTCTTT.

The CDR3 spells CASSVGSRSYNEQFF. CDR3 bases: TGTGCCAGCAGCGTAGGGAGTAGGTCCTACAATGAGCAGTTCTTC. The chain employs TRBV9 and TRBJ2-1; no clear D gene. The germline V gene encodes CDR1 SGDLS and CDR2 YYNGEE. Trimming pared 0 bases from V and 1 base from J, leaving 8 bases between. The CDR3 covers 15 residues.

The chain combines TRBV24-1 with TRBJ2-2, with D unclear. Trimming took 5 bases from V and 1 from J, leaving 10 bases between them. The CDR3 totals 15 residues. Germline V CDR1 and CDR2: KGHDR, SFDVKD. The CDR3 DNA sequence: TGTGCCACCAGTGGAGGTCAGAAGAACACCGGGGAGCTGTTTTTT. Its protein product is CATSGGQKNTGELFF.

This chain joins TRBV6-4 and TRBJ2-3; TRBD1 or TRBD2 may be the D gene (6 bases each). V lost 0 bases and J 4 bases, leaving 8 bases between the germline ends. Germline-derived CDR1 and CDR2 are MRHNA and SNTAGT. This CDR3 comprises 14 residues. In DNA form, the CDR3 reads TGTGCCAGCAGTGACTCCGGGGGCGCAGATACGCAGTATTTT. It is translated as CASSDSGGADTQYF.

The chain is built from TRBV11-2 and TRBJ1-5; D remains unclear. From germline, CDR1 is SGHAT and CDR2 FQNNGV. The CDR3 is 13 amino acids. Deletions cut 5 bases from V and 6 bases from J, with 11 bases between. In nucleotides, the CDR3 is TGTGCCAGCAGCCTCGGCTGGACTCAGCCCCAGCATTTT. Its translation: CASSLGWTQPQHF. The whole variable domain, filled in from reference TRBV11-2 and TRBJ1-5, reads EAGVAQSPRYKIIEKRQSVAFWCNPISGHATLYWYQQILGQGPKLLIQFQNNGVVDDSQLPKDRFSAERLKGVDSTLKIQPAKLEDSAVYLCASSLGWTQPQHFGDGTRLSIL.

The chain joins TRBV11-3 to TRBJ2-5; D remains ambiguous. Trimming pared 7 bases from V and 5 bases from J, leaving 14 bases between. CDR3 size: 13 residues. Germline CDR1 and CDR2: SGHNT and YENEEA. CDR3 in amino acids: CASILCPRETQYF. CDR3 coding DNA: TGTGCCAGCATCCTATGTCCGAGGGAGACCCAGTACTTC.

In its sample, this clone was seen once. The chain recombines TRBV6-6 with TRBJ1-4; the D gene is possibly TRBD1 (5 bases). The CDR3 is 18 amino acids. Germline V gene sequence: CDR1 MNHNY, CDR2 SVGAGI (reference sequence). V lost 5 bases and J 11 bases, leaving 30 bases between the germline ends. The CDR3 loop is CASSRTPGRKTNEGKLFF. The DNA for the CDR3 is TGTGCCAGCAGTCGAACTCCGGGACGGAAAACGAATGAAGGGAAACTGTTTTTT.

The genes are TRBV4-1 and TRBJ2-4; 14 bases fit TRBD2. The length of the CDR3 is 17 residues. Germline values: CDR1 MGHRA, CDR2 YSYEKL. V lost 2 bases to trimming and J lost 4 bases; unmatched junction nucleotides: 4. The CDR3 here is CASSQPTSGRAKNIQYF. The DNA of the CDR3 is TGCGCCAGCAGCCAACCGACTAGCGGGAGGGCGAAAAACATTCAGTACTTC.

The V gene is TRBV15, the J gene TRBJ1-2; no reliable D call. The CDR3 spans 14 residues. The germline V gene encodes CDR1 LNHNV and CDR2 YYDKDF (reference sequence). The germline V and J ends were trimmed by 3 bases and 8 bases, with 16 bases remaining between them. The chain's CDR3 is CATSRDTAATGYTF. The CDR3 DNA follows: TGTGCCACCAGCAGGGATACAGCCGCAACAGGCTACACCTTC.

This clone was counted a few times. The chain links TRBV4-1 to TRBJ2-7; D is unclear. This CDR3 comprises 14 residues. V was shortened by 0 bases and J by 2 bases, with 8 bases between the two germline ends. CDR1 MGHRA and CDR2 YSYEKL come from the germline V gene. CDR3 loop: CASSQEAATYEQYF. CDR3 DNA sequence: TGCGCCAGCAGCCAAGAGGCGGCGACCTACGAGCAGTACTTC.

The chain combines TRBV27 with TRBJ1-1, with 8 bases that match TRBD1. The V gene end was trimmed by 6 bases and the J gene end by 2 bases; junction bases not matched to a gene: 17. This CDR3 has 18 amino acids. CDR1 is MNHEY, CDR2 SMNVEV, per germline (reference sequence). CDR3 coding DNA: TGTGCCAGCAGCATAATAAGACAGGGGCTAAATTTCAACACTGAAGCTTTCTTT. The encoded protein is CASSIIRQGLNFNTEAFF.

The chain uses TRBV7-2 and TRBJ2-1; unclear D gene. Germline CDR1 reads SGHTA; CDR2 reads FQGNSA. The germline V and J ends were trimmed by 5 bases and 13 bases, with 18 bases remaining between them. The CDR3 runs to 13 residues. CDR3 in DNA: TGTGCCAGCAGCCCCCCAGCGCGACCACTCCAGTTCTTC. Its protein is CASSPPARPLQFF. Complete variable domain (other parts from reference TRBV7-2 and TRBJ2-1): GAGVSQSPSNKVTEKGKDVELRCDPISGHTALYWYRQSLGQGLEFLIYFQGNSAPDKSGLPSDRFSAERTGGSVSTLTIQRTQQEDSAVYLCASSPPARPLQFFGPGTRLTVL.

In its sample, this clone was seen once. The chain recombines TRBV5-4 with TRBJ2-2; 7 bases map to TRBD1. Germline V gene sequence: CDR1 SGHNT, CDR2 YYREEE (reference sequence). V shed 0 bases, J shed 0 bases, and the junction held 2 bases outside the gene matches. There are 16 residues in the CDR3. CDR3 bases: TGTGCCAGCAGCTTGGGAGGGGGCACGAACACCGGGGAGCTGTTTTTT. Translating it yields CASSLGGGTNTGELFF. Variable domain in full (rest from reference TRBV5-4 and TRBJ2-2): ETGVTQSPTHLIKTRGQQVTLRCSSQSGHNTVSWYQQALGQGPQFIFQYYREEENGRGNFPPRFSGLQFPNYSSELNVNALELDDSALYLCASSLGGGTNTGELFFGEGSRLTVL.

J is TRBJ1-1 and V is TRBV30, with D maybe TRBD1 (5 bases). V lost 1 base and J 4 bases, leaving 16 bases between the germline ends. The CDR3 loop spans 15 amino acids. Germline-derived CDR1 and CDR2 are GTSNPN and SVGIG (reference sequence). CDR3 protein: CAWSAWGGRGTEAFF. The CDR3 DNA reads TGTGCCTGGAGTGCATGGGGGGGTAGGGGCACTGAAGCTTTCTTT.

V and J are TRBV6-2 or TRBV6-3 and TRBJ1-6; 9 nucleotides line up with TRBD1. This CDR3 comprises 16 residues. Trimming removed 2 bases from V and 7 bases from J; junction bases left unmatched: 6. Germline V gene sequence: CDR1 MNHEY, CDR2 SVGEGT. The CDR3 DNA reads as TGTGCCAGCAGTTACGCCCCGGACAGGGGAAATTCACCCCTCCACTTT. It yields the protein CASSYAPDRGNSPLHF.